One and the same sample provided the 9 T cell receptor beta chains below, sequenced in a study of blood T cell repertoires in COVID-19. Here immunoSEQ multiplex PCR was the method, and the copy in TCRdb shows in-frame clones only, minus some. Of 210,000 or so clones listed, 80% to 90% are singletons. The sequencing input was peripheral blood. These receptors originate from a human donor in a cohort sampled during active COVID-19.

The gene calls are TRBV2 and TRBJ2-7, with 7 bases that match TRBD2. This CDR3 comprises 14 residues. CDR1 is SNHLY and CDR2 is FYNNEI in the germline V gene. J was trimmed by 7 bases and V by 3 bases; bases with no gene match: 9. DNA for the CDR3: TGTGCCAGCAGTGACTCTCAGGGCGGGAGAGAGCAGTACTTC. This gives the protein CASSDSQGGREQYF.

The chain joins TRBV3-1 (or the pseudogene TRBV3-2) to TRBJ2-7; 14 bases are a match to TRBD2. Germline CDR1 is LGHDT and CDR2 is YNNKEL (reference sequence). Unmatched junction bases numbered 12, after V lost 4 bases and J lost 4 bases. This CDR3 is built from 18 residues. DNA of the CDR3: TGTGCCAGCAGCCGCAAATCTCCGGGACTAGCGGGAGCTTACGAGCAGTACTTC. This gives the protein CASSRKSPGLAGAYEQYF.

The V gene is TRBV27, the J gene TRBJ2-1; 7 nucleotides line up with TRBD1. V lost 2 bases to trimming and J lost 7 bases; unmatched junction nucleotides: 2. Germline values: CDR1 MNHEY, CDR2 SMNVEV (reference sequence). The CDR3 has 13 amino acids. The CDR3 bases are TGTGCCAGCAGTTTAGACAGGGTTAATGAGCAGTTCTTC. Translated: CASSLDRVNEQFF.

The rearrangement uses TRBV28 and TRBJ2-7, with 8 bases that match TRBD1. CDR1 and CDR2 (germline): MDHEN, SYDVKM. Germline trimming cut 7 bases from V and 4 bases from J; bases unmatched to any gene: 6. CDR3 length: 13 amino acids. CDR3 sequence: CASIGTGEYEQYF. In nucleotides, the CDR3 is TGTGCCAGCATAGGGACAGGAGAATACGAGCAGTACTTC. The full variable domain, with the rest looked up from reference TRBV28 and TRBJ2-7, is DVKVTQSSRYLVKRTGEKVFLECVQDMDHENMFWYRQDPGLGLRLIYFSYDVKMKEKGDIPEGYSVSREKKERFSLILESASTNQTSMYLCASIGTGEYEQYFGPGTRLTVT.

The V call is TRBV6-5, the J call TRBJ1-3; perhaps TRBD1 as D (5 bases). V gave up 8 bases and J gave up 1 base, with 12 bases separating them. There are 14 residues in the CDR3. Germline V lookup: CDR1 MNHEY, CDR2 SVGAGI. The CDR3 bases are TGTGCCAGCCTCCAGGGCCTATCTGGAAACACCATATATTTT. Residues: CASLQGLSGNTIYF.

V usage is TRBV7-9 and J usage is TRBJ1-5; the D is unclear. Germline V lookup: CDR1 SEHNR, CDR2 FQNEAQ (reference sequence). Trimming took 1 base from V and 9 from J, leaving 16 bases between them. This CDR3 comprises 15 residues. The CDR3 is CASSLGPTSMLPQHF. Written as DNA, the CDR3 is TGTGCCAGCAGCTTAGGTCCGACTTCAATGCTGCCCCAGCATTTT.

The chain couples TRBV18 to TRBJ2-1, with 8 bases matching TRBD1. Trimming removed 6 bases from V and 8 bases from J; junction bases left unmatched: 9. Germline loops: CDR1 KGHSH, CDR2 LQKENI. This CDR3 spans 14 amino acids. The CDR3 here is CASSSRQGQDEQFF. The CDR3 nucleotides are TGTGCCAGCTCGTCAAGACAGGGGCAGGATGAGCAGTTCTTC.

There are a few counts of this clone. Different DNA sequences within this sample yield the same CDR3. The rearrangement links TRBV5-1 to TRBJ2-5, with no clear D. V lost 0 bases and J 2 bases, leaving 8 bases between the germline ends. The CDR3 runs to 14 residues. Germline V gene lookup returns CDR1 SGHRS and CDR2 YFSETQ. DNA of the CDR3: TGCGCCAGCAGCTTGGCCACAGCACAAGAGACCCAGTACTTC. Translated, it gives CASSLATAQETQYF.

The gene calls are TRBV24-1 and TRBJ1-1; possible D gene TRBD1, 6 bases. The CDR3 is made up of 14 amino acids. Per the germline V gene, CDR1 is KGHDR and CDR2 is SFDVKD. V shed 7 bases and J shed 1 base, with 12 bases lying between them. The CDR3 DNA reads TGTGCCACCAGACAGGGTCCGGGGAACACTGAAGCTTTCTTT. Its protein is CATRQGPGNTEAFF.